Presented here are 6 T cell receptor beta chains from one specimen sequenced in a study of Graves' ophthalmopathy and Graves' hyperthyroidism. As the template, RNA transcripts were used to amplify TCR beta CDR3 regions. Second-round multiplex PCR came after first-round RT-PCR with HTBI primers. One entry per CDR3 protein results from TCRdb running MiXCR on the multiplex PCR reads. The repertoire holds about 550,000 distinct CDR3 sequences, with under 45% as singletons. Sequences were obtained from peripheral blood or thyroid tissue (not recorded which). All receptors derive from an adult man with Graves' hyperthyroidism.

The V call is TRBV6-5, the J call TRBJ1-6; the match to TRBD1 covers 7 bases. V lost 5 bases to trimming and J lost 4 bases; unmatched junction nucleotides: 5. This CDR3 contains 15 residues. Germline-derived CDR1 and CDR2 are MNHEY and SVGAGI. The CDR3, as DNA: TGTGCCAGCAGTATAGGACAGGTTTATAATTCACCCCTCCACTTT. Amino acid sequence: CASSIGQVYNSPLHF.

The V and J genes are TRBV27 and TRBJ2-7; D unresolved. This CDR3 is 13 amino acids long. Trimming cost V 6 bases and J 2 bases, with 11 bases left between them. Germline V gives CDR1 MNHEY, CDR2 SMNVEV (reference sequence). CDR3 sequence reads: CASRSYITYEQYF. CDR3 sequence (DNA): TGTGCCAGCAGGAGCTACATTACCTACGAGCAGTACTTC.

The gene calls are TRBV12-5 and TRBJ2-3, with unresolved D. The germline V and J ends were trimmed by 7 bases and 3 bases, with 17 bases remaining between them. This CDR3 region has 15 residues. Germline V gene data show CDR1 as LGHNT and CDR2 as FRNRAP. CDR3 residues: CASAAGRTATDTQYF. The DNA for the CDR3 is TGTGCTAGTGCTGCCGGAAGGACGGCGACAGATACGCAGTATTTT.

Ten or more counts support this clonotype. The V call is TRBV4-1, the J call TRBJ2-2, with no clear D. V gave up 1 base and J gave up 4 bases, with 4 bases separating them. Germline CDR1 and CDR2: MGHRA and YSYEKL. The CDR3 sequence is 13 residues long. The CDR3 loop reads CASSQAGTGELFF. CDR3 sequence (DNA): TGCGCCAGCAGCCAAGCGGGCACCGGGGAGCTGTTTTTT.

This clonotype was recorded many times. One end of the junction does not line up with germline, which may come from a read error. The chain couples TRBV5-8 to TRBJ1-1, with TRBD1 identical over 7 bases. The CDR3 loop spans 16 amino acids. Per the germline V gene, CDR1 is SGHTS and CDR2 is YDEGEE. The CDR3 DNA sequence: TGTGCCAGCACCTTGTACCCAGGGGGTCTGAACACTGAAGCTTTCTTT. It specifies CASTLYPGGLNTEAFF.

On this clonotype: This may come from a read error, since a much larger clone is one base off. J is TRBJ1-3 and V is TRBV7-8; D remains unclear. The CDR3 is 13 amino acids. Germline V gene lookup returns CDR1 SGHVS and CDR2 FQNEAQ. The CDR3 nucleotides read TGTACCAGCAGCTTTGCCCTACCGGACACCATATATTTT. Translating it yields CTSSFALPDTIYF.